This entry concerns a single TCR beta chain. The data were obtained in a study of blood T cell repertoires in COVID-19. About the study: Samples taken during acute and convalescent COVID-19 were collected in the United States, Italy and Spain. PBMCs, B-cell-depleted T cells, or T cells provided the cDNA or gDNA that made up the material.

The data were produced by immunoSEQ multiplex PCR, yet TCRdb's version contains in-frame clones alone and is incomplete. The table includes 75,000 to 90,000 clones, roughly 80% detected once. The receptor comes from a woman in her 40s with active or convalescent COVID-19. Source material: peripheral blood.

CDR3 sequence (DNA): TGTGCCAGCAGCTTGGTCGACAGAAGCTCTGGGGCCAACGTCCTGACTTTC. Its translation: CASSLVDRSSGANVLTF. The chain joins TRBV5-6 to TRBJ2-6, with D perhaps matching TRBD1 (5 bases). The CDR3 covers 17 residues. V gave up 0 bases and J gave up 0 bases, with 10 bases separating them. Germline assignment: CDR1 SGHDT and CDR2 YYEEEE.